This TCR beta chain appears in the sequencing data of a study of technical replicates of blood from several donors (dated by TCRdb to the late 2010s). From the cysteine up to the phenylalanine, the CDR3 has a length of 11 residues. Only the CDR3 part of the read is kept: 33 bases, read in frame from the first base. The germline V gene encodes CDR1 LGHNT and CDR2 FRNRAP. Trimming costs V 0 bases and J 10 bases, and their ends lie 4 bases apart. Libraries were prepared through the immunoSEQ multiplex PCR assay. TCRdb took this table from immuneACCESS and kept in-frame rearrangements with V and J called. Such tables lack part of the clones; where checked against another copy, unresolved V genes explain under half of the gap, and the rest is unexplained. Here the sample has around 80,000 clones; around 93% occur a single time. Approximately 0.22% of the sample is held by the ten biggest clonotypes. About this clone itself: There is no known antigen for this receptor. Per-base quality was not reported, and no clone a single base away is much larger than it.

Sample: T cells isolated from PBMCs. The rearrangement joined TRBV12-5 to TRBJ2-1, with the D gene not clear enough to name. This receptor was obtained from a human donor in good health. The sequenced DNA is TGTGCTAGTGGTTTGGTACAAGAGCAGTTCTTC. Translated, this is CASGLVQEQFF.